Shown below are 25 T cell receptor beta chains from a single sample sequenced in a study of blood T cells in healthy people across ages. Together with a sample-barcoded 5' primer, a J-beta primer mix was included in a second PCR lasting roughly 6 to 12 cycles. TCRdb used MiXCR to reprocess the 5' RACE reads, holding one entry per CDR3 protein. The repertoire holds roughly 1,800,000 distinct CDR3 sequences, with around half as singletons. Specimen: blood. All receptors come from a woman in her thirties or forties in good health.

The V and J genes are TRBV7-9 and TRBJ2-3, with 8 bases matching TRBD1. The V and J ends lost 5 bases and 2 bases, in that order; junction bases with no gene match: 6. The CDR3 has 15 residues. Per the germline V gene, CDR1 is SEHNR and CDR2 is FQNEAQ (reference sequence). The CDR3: CASSAGQEFTDTQYF. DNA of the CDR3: TGTGCCAGCAGCGCGGGACAGGAATTCACAGATACGCAGTATTTT.

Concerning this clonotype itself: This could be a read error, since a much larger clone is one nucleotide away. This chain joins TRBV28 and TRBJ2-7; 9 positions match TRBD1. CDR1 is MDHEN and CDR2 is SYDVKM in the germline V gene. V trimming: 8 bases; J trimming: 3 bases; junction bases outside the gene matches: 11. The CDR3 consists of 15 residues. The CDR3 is CASGPGQGIYYEQYF. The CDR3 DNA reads TGTGCCAGCGGCCCAGGACAGGGGATCTACTACGAGCAGTACTTC.

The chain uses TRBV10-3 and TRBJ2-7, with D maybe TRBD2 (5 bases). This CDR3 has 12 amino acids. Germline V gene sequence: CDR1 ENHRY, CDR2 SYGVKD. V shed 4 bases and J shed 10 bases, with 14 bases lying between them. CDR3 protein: CAISGTTEAQYF. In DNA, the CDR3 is TGTGCCATCAGTGGGACGACGGAGGCCCAGTACTTC.

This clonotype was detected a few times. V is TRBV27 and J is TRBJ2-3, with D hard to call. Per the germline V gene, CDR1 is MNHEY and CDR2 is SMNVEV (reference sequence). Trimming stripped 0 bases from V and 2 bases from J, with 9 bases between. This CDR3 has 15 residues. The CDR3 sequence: CASSLSFGPTDTQYF. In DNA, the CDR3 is TGTGCCAGCAGTTTATCATTCGGGCCCACAGATACGCAGTATTTT.

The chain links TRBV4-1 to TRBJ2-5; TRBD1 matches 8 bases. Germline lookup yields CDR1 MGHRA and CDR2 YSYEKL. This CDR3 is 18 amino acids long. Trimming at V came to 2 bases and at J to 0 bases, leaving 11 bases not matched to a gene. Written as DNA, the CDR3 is TGCGCCAGCAGCCAAAGCGGAAAAACAGGGGGTTACCAAGAGACCCAGTACTTC. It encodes CASSQSGKTGGYQETQYF.

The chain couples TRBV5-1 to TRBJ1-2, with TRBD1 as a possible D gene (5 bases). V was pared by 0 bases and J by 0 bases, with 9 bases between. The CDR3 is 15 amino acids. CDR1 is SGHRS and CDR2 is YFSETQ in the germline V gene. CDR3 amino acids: CASSLARGANYGYTF. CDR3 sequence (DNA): TGCGCCAGCAGCTTGGCTCGGGGCGCTAACTATGGCTACACCTTC.

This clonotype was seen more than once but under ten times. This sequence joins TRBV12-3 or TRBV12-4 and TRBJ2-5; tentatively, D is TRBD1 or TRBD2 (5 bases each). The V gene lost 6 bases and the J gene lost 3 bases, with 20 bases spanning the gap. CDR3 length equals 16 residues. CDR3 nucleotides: TGTGCCAGCAGCCCAACAGAGCTGGGGACCGAAGAGACCCAGTACTTC. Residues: CASSPTELGTEETQYF.

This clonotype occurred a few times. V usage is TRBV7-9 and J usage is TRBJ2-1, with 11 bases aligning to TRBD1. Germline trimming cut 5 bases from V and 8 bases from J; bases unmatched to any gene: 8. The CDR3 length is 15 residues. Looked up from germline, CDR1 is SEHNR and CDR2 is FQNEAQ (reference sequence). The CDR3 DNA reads TGTGCCAGCAGCGCGGGACAGGGGGTTCTGGATGAGCAGTTCTTC. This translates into CASSAGQGVLDEQFF.

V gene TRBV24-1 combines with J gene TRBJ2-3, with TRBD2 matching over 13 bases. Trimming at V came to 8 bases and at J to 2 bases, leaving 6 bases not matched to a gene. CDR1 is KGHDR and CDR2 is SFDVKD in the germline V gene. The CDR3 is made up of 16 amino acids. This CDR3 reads CATTQGTSGNTDTQYF. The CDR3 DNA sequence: TGTGCCACCACCCAGGGGACTAGCGGGAACACAGATACGCAGTATTTT.

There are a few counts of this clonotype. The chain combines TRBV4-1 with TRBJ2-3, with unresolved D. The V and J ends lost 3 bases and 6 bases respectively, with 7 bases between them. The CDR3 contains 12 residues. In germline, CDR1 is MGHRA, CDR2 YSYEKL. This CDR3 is CASSHVLDTQYF. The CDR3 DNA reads TGCGCCAGCAGCCACGTTCTCGATACGCAGTATTTT.

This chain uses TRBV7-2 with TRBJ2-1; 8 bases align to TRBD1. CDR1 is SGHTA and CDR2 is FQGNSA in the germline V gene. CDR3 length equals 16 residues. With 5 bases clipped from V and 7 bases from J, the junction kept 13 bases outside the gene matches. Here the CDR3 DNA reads TGTGCCAGCAGCCCAACAGGGGCAGGGGGCCGAAATGAGCAGTTCTTC. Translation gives CASSPTGAGGRNEQFF. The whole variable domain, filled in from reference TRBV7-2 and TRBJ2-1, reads GAGVSQSPSNKVTEKGKDVELRCDPISGHTALYWYRQSLGQGLEFLIYFQGNSAPDKSGLPSDRFSAERTGGSVSTLTIQRTQQEDSAVYLCASSPTGAGGRNEQFFGPGTRLTVL.

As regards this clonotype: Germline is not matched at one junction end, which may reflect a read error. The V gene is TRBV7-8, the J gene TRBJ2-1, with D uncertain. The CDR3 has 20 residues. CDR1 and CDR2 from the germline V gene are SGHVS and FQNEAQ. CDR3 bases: TGTGCCGGCAGCTTACTTTTTGCGTGGGATAGAGGAAGCTCCTACAATGAGCAGTTCTTC. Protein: CAGSLLFAWDRGSSYNEQFF.

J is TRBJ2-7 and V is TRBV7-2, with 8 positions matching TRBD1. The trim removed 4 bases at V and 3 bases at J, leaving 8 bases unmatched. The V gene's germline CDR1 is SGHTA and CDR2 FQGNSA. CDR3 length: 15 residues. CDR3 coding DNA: TGTGCCAGCAGCTCCTCTAGGACAGGGATCTACGAGCAGTACTTC. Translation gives CASSSSRTGIYEQYF.

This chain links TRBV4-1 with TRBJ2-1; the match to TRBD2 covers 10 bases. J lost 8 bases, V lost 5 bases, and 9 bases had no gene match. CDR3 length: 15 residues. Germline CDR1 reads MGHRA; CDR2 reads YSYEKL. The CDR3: CASSDLAGEAHEQFF. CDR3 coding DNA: TGCGCCAGCAGCGATCTAGCGGGGGAGGCACATGAGCAGTTCTTC.

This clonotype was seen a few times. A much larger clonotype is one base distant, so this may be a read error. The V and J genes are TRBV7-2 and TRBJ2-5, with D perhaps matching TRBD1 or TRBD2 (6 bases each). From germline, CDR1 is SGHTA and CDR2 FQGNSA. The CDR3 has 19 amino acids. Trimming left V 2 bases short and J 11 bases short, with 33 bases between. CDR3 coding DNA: TGTGCCAGCAGCTTAACCGCGGGACGAGAAGGGGGGCCATACAATGAGCAGTACTTC. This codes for CASSLTAGREGGPYNEQYF.

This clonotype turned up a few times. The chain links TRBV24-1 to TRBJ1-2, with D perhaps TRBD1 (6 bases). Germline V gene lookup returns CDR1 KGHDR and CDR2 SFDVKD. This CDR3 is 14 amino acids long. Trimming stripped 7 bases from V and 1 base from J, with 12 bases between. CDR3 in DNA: TGTGCCACCAGCCCCCCAGGGGATAACTATGGCTACACCTTC. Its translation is CATSPPGDNYGYTF.

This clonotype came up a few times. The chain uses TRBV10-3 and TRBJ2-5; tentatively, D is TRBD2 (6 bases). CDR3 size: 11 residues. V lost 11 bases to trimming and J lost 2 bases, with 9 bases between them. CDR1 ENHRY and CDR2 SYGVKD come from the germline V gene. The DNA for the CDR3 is TGTGCCGTAGCGGAACAAGAGACCCAGTACTTC. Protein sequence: CAVAEQETQYF.

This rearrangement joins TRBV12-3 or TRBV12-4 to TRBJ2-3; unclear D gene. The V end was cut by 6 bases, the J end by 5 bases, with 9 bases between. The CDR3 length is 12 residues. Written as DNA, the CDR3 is TGTGCCAGCAGATTCAGTATAGATACGCAGTATTTT. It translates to CASRFSIDTQYF.

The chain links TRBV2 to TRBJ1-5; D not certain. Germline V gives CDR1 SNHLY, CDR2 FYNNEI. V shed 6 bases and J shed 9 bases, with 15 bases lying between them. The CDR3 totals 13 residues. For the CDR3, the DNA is TGTGCCAGCAGACCCGACGGTGCGGTGCCCCAGCATTTT. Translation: CASRPDGAVPQHF.

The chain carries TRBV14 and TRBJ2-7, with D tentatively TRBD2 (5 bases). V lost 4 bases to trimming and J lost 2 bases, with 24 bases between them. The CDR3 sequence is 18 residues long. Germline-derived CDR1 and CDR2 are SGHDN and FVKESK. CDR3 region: CASSPRAAMAGRTYEQYF. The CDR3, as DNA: TGTGCCAGCAGCCCCCGAGCGGCCATGGCGGGTAGAACCTACGAGCAGTACTTC.

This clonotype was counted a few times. CDR3 sequence reads: CSASGDTQYEQYF. CDR3 nucleotides: TGCAGTGCTAGCGGGGATACCCAATACGAGCAGTACTTC. The V call is TRBV20-1, the J call TRBJ2-7; D is possibly TRBD2 (5 bases). The V gene's germline CDR1 is DFQATT and CDR2 SNEGSKA (reference sequence). This CDR3 has 13 residues. V was pared by 3 bases and J by 4 bases, with 13 bases between.

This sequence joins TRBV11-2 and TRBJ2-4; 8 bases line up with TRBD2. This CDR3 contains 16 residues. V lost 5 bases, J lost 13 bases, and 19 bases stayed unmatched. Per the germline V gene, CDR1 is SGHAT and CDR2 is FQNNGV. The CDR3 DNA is TGTGCCAGCAGCCCCCAACGGGAGGGAGTTCGGGAAGACCAGTACTTC. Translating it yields CASSPQREGVREDQYF.

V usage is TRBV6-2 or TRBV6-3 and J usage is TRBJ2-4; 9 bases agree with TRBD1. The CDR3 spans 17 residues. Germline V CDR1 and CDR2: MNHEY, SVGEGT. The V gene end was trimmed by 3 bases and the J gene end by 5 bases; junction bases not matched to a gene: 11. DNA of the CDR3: TGTGCCAGCAGTTATAGAACCGGGACAGGGATTCAAAACATTCAGTACTTC. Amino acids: CASSYRTGTGIQNIQYF.

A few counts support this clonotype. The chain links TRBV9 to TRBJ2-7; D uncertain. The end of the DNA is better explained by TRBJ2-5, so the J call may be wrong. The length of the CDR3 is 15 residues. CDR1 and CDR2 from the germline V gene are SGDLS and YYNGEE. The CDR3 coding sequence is TGTGCCAGCAGCATTGGACGGGCCCGATTAGAGACCCAGTACTTC. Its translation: CASSIGRARLETQYF.

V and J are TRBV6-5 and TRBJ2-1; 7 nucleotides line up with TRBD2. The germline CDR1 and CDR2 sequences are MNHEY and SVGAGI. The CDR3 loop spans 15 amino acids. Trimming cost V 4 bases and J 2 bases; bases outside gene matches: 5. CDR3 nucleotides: TGTGCCAGCAGTTCGACCGGACTAGCCTACAATGAGCAGTTCTTC. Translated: CASSSTGLAYNEQFF.